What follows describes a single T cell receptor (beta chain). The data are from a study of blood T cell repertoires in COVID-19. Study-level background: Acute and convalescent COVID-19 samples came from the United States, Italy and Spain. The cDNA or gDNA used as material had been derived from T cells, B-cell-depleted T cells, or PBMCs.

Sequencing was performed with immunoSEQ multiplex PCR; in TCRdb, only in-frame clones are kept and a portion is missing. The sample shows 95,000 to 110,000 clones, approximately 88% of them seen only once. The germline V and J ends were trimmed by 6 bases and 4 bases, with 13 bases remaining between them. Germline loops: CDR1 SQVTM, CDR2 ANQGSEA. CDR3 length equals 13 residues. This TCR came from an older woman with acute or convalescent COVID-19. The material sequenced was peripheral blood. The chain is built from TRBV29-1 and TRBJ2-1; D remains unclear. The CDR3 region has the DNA TGCAGCGTCGCTACTTCCCGTTACAATGAGCAGTTCTTC. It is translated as CSVATSRYNEQFF.